This T cell receptor (beta chain) is drawn from a study of identifying expanded T cells in peripheral blood. Broader study findings: Clone count variance between roughly 2-week samples rose with total template count.

In the case of this clone: The target antigen is unknown.

Measured with immunoSEQ multiplex PCR; TCRdb has only the in-frame clones, and not every one. The table includes approximately 130,000 clones, 84% detected once. The material sequenced was blood. This clonotype was obtained from a person aged 18-69 years in good health.

CDR3 DNA: TGTGCCAGCAGTTACTCGAACAGGGGCAATCAGCCCCAGCATTTT. It yields the protein CASSYSNRGNQPQHF. V is TRBV6-5 and J is TRBJ1-5; TRBD1 is a possible D gene (6 bases). Deletions cut 0 bases from V and 2 bases from J, with 8 bases between. Germline V CDR1 and CDR2: MNHEY, SVGAGI. The CDR3 consists of 15 residues.